The present entry profiles one T cell receptor beta chain with its context. What it binds is unknown. This CDR3 region has 14 residues. V shed 6 bases and J shed 7 bases, with 18 bases lying between them. Germline V gene lookup returns CDR1 MNHNY and CDR2 SVGAGI (reference sequence). This specimen comes from a study of Tregs in tolerant kidney transplant recipients. Study at large: Sorted recipient Tregs were expanded on donor B cells with IL-2, restimulated day 11. Donor B cells were activated for about eleven days on irradiated CD40L-expressing 3T3 cells. Sorting of CD4+CD25+CD127- cells followed 3-day belatacept mixed lymphocyte reactions, sometimes with approximately five-day graft donor restimulation.

Profiled with immunoSEQ multiplex PCR; TCRdb holds only in-frame clones, not every one. The table records thousands of clones, less than 45% of them present only once. The J gene is TRBJ1-1, the V gene TRBV6-6; the D gene is possibly TRBD1 (6 bases). Sequencing was done on a sample of Tregs from blood grown in culture. This clonotype was obtained from a human donor in good health. The CDR3 sequence: CASRGSGGRGEAFF. CDR3 in DNA: TGTGCCAGCAGAGGGTCCGGGGGGCGCGGTGAAGCTTTCTTT.